Described below is a single TCR beta chain sequence and its context. Its target is not known. The data belong to a study of T-cell reconstitution after alpha-beta-depleted transplantation in children. Whole-study results and caveats: Several hundred expanded graft clones reportedly were the source of alpha-beta T cells about two months after transplant.

Researchers prepared the TCRbeta library using unique molecular identifiers, the study reports. A single record per CDR3 protein comes from TCRdb applying MiXCR to the PCR reads. The repertoire holds over 400,000 distinct CDR3 sequences, with approximately 42% as singletons. This CDR3 spans 15 amino acids. Trimming took 0 bases from V and 3 from J; bases not matched to a gene: 4. CDR1 is SGHRS and CDR2 is YFSETQ in the germline V gene. The V and J genes are TRBV5-1 and TRBJ2-3; 7 bases are shared with TRBD1. The sequence was collected from a girl aged 2-10 years with aplastic anemia, due to receive a stem cell transplant. Sample: PBMCs, taken before TCRalphabeta/CD19-depleted stem cell transplant. The CDR3 here is CASSLVGTETDTQYF. The CDR3 coding sequence is TGCGCCAGCAGCTTGGTTGGGACAGAAACAGATACGCAGTATTTT.